The 23 T cell receptor beta chains reported below all come from one sample, sequenced in a study of T cell repertoires in cytomegalovirus infection (dated by TCRdb to the late 2010s). The treatment or condition tag for this specimen amounts to: in vitro stimulation with specific CMV peptide epitopes to enrich CMV-specific T cells. For these receptors, no antigen is known. Reads for this sample came from an Illumina HiSeq 1500. TCRdb handled the public reads itself, with Q25 trimming in fastp and clone calling in MiXCR, and kept productive beta chains. Every entry covers one CDR3 protein and lists the most common genes and DNA from its rows. A total of a few hundred thousand distinct CDR3 sequences appear in this sample, 30% to 40% of them only once. The top ten clonotypes cover roughly 16% of the sample. Material: cultured PBMCs, obtained from culture after CMV antigen stimulation. The source of these receptors is a human donor in good health (CMV status not recorded). Some clones in this sample may be carry-over from other donors' samples.

This clonotype was seen a handful of times. The V gene is TRBV7-9, the J gene TRBJ2-7; D is unclear. From germline, CDR1 is SEHNR and CDR2 FQNEAQ (reference sequence). The length of the CDR3 is 11 residues. V was shortened by 4 bases and J by 4 bases, with 5 bases between the two germline ends. CDR3 amino acids: CASSSNYEQYV. CDR3 nucleotides: TGTGCCAGCAGCTCGAATTACGAGCAGTACGTC.

V usage is TRBV12-3 or TRBV12-4 and J usage is TRBJ1-2; 10 nucleotides line up with TRBD1. The J segment lost 8 bases and the V segment lost 7 bases, leaving 7 bases of the junction unmatched. CDR3 length: 13 amino acids. DNA of the CDR3: TGTGCCAGCACCCTCGACAGGGGGCTAGGCTACACCTTC. Its translation is CASTLDRGLGYTF.

This clonotype was found once. V gene TRBV6-6 combines with J gene TRBJ2-5; D might be TRBD2 (5 bases). The germline V and J ends were trimmed by 2 bases and 5 bases, with 15 bases remaining between them. CDR1 and CDR2 (germline): MNHNY, SVGAGI (reference sequence). The CDR3 has 15 residues. The CDR3 coding sequence is TGTGCCAGCAGTTACGGTCTGAGCGGCCCGGAGACCCAGTACTTC. Protein sequence: CASSYGLSGPETQYF.

This clonotype was picked up a small number of times. The chain recombines TRBV2 with TRBJ2-4; 8 bases map to TRBD2. With 6 bases clipped from V and 6 bases from J, the junction kept 7 bases outside the gene matches. Germline-derived CDR1 and CDR2 are SNHLY and FYNNEI. The CDR3 contains 14 residues. CDR3 protein: CASSAGTRPNIQYF. The CDR3 bases are TGTGCCAGCAGCGCCGGGACTAGGCCAAACATTCAGTACTTC.

This clonotype was seen at least ten times. The V and J genes are TRBV7-2 and TRBJ2-1; 7 bases are shared with TRBD1. The CDR3 extends over 15 amino acids. Germline V gene lookup returns CDR1 SGHTA and CDR2 FQGNSA. V was clipped by 5 bases and J by 6 bases; unmatched bases: 10. CDR3 amino acids: CASSLQGVGGNEQFF. In nucleotides, the CDR3 is TGTGCCAGCAGCCTGCAGGGGGTTGGGGGCAATGAGCAGTTCTTC.

This clonotype was recorded at least ten times. This chain joins TRBV7-2 and TRBJ2-3, with D perhaps TRBD2 (6 bases). The CDR3 is 15 amino acids. The germline gives CDR1 SGHTA, CDR2 FQGNSA. V lost 1 base to trimming and J lost 1 base, with 9 bases between them. The CDR3 sequence is CASSLVGGGTDTQYF. CDR3 bases: TGTGCCAGCAGCTTAGTAGGCGGGGGCACAGATACGCAGTATTTT.

A single count supports this clonotype. This chain joins TRBV12-5 and TRBJ2-1; D is possibly TRBD2 (6 bases). CDR1 is LGHNT, CDR2 FRNRAP, per germline. V shed 5 bases and J shed 10 bases, with 18 bases lying between them. The CDR3 covers 14 residues. The CDR3 region has the DNA TGTGCTAGTGGTCGTGGACTACCTGAAGCCGAGCAGTTCTTC. Translation: CASGRGLPEAEQFF.

This clonotype was counted between two and nine times. This chain links TRBV12-3 or TRBV12-4 with TRBJ2-1, with 9 bases that match TRBD2. The CDR3 runs 15 residues. V shed 2 bases and J 7 bases; nucleotides not matched to a gene: 6. CDR3 region: CASSLRAGGTNEQFF. DNA of the CDR3: TGTGCCAGCAGTTTACGGGCGGGAGGGACGAATGAGCAGTTCTTC.

CDR3 region: CSAGDQPQHF. The CDR3 DNA follows: TGCAGTGCAGGGGATCAGCCCCAGCATTTT. This rearrangement joins TRBV20-1 to TRBJ1-5, with D tentatively TRBD1 (5 bases). The CDR3 extends over 10 amino acids. Per the germline V gene, CDR1 is DFQATT and CDR2 is SNEGSKA (reference sequence). Trimming stripped 6 bases from V and 5 bases from J, with 5 bases between.

The chain combines TRBV27 with TRBJ1-5; no definite D call. V shed 6 bases and J shed 2 bases, with 11 bases lying between them. The germline V gene encodes CDR1 MNHEY and CDR2 SMNVEV (reference sequence). CDR3 length: 14 residues. CDR3 sequence (DNA): TGTGCCAGCAGCTACGGGCTTGGCAATCAGCCCCAGCATTTT. Translated: CASSYGLGNQPQHF.

The J gene is TRBJ2-5, the V gene TRBV7-6, with D maybe TRBD1 (5 bases). Germline V CDR1 and CDR2: SGHVS, FNYEAQ. The CDR3 totals 14 residues. The V end was cut by 5 bases, the J end by 4 bases, with 14 bases between. CDR3 sequence reads: CASSPGSGLETQYF. The CDR3 DNA sequence: TGTGCCAGCAGCCCAGGGTCAGGTTTAGAGACCCAGTACTTC.

The chain has TRBV3-1 and TRBJ1-3, with D maybe TRBD1 (6 bases). The CDR3 is made up of 16 amino acids. V lost 3 bases, J lost 0 bases, and 12 bases lay in between. Germline CDR1 is LGHDT and CDR2 is YNNKEL (reference sequence). CDR3: CASSHLQGVSGNTIYF. CDR3 DNA sequence: TGTGCCAGCAGCCACCTACAGGGCGTCTCTGGAAACACCATATATTTT.

This clonotype was detected a few times. The J gene is TRBJ2-7, the V gene TRBV12-3 or TRBV12-4; 9 bases line up with TRBD1. V shed 5 bases, J shed 5 bases, and the junction held 4 bases outside the gene matches. CDR3 length: 13 residues. DNA of the CDR3: TGTGCCAGCAGTGGACAGGGGTTCCACGAGCAGTACGTC. Translation gives CASSGQGFHEQYV.

This chain connects TRBV12-3 or TRBV12-4 to TRBJ2-1; D ambiguous. Trimming removed 5 bases at V and 10 bases at J, with 12 bases between. The length of the CDR3 is 12 residues. Written as DNA, the CDR3 is TGTGCCAGCAGTGCCCACCGGGTAGAGCAGTTCTTC. Encoded protein: CASSAHRVEQFF.

A few counts support this clonotype. V gene TRBV12-3 or TRBV12-4 combines with J gene TRBJ1-1; D is unclear. Deletions cut 3 bases from V and 4 bases from J, with 12 bases between. CDR3 size: 14 residues. CDR3 bases: TGTGCCAGCAGTTTTATTACAGTAAGCACTGAAGCTTTCTTT. This codes for CASSFITVSTEAFF.

There are many counts of this clonotype. This chain uses TRBV7-6 with TRBJ2-5; D gene uncertain. The germline gives CDR1 SGHVS, CDR2 FNYEAQ. CDR3 length: 15 amino acids. Between the trimmed V and J ends, which lost 1 base and 2 bases, there was a span of 11 bases. The CDR3 loop is CASSLGLLKQETQYF. The CDR3 DNA reads as TGTGCCAGCAGCTTAGGCCTCCTTAAACAAGAGACCCAGTACTTC.

V and J are TRBV7-9 and TRBJ2-1; 11 bases map to TRBD2. This CDR3 has 18 residues. V was clipped by 4 bases and J by 3 bases; unmatched bases: 11. The germline V gene encodes CDR1 SEHNR and CDR2 FQNEAQ (reference sequence). CDR3 loop: CASSSRVAGGPYYNEQFF. CDR3 DNA: TGTGCCAGCAGCTCCCGGGTAGCGGGAGGGCCCTACTACAATGAGCAGTTCTTC.

The chain links TRBV19 to TRBJ1-2, with D possibly being TRBD1 (5 bases). V lost 4 bases to trimming and J lost 5 bases, with 14 bases between them. CDR1 LNHDA and CDR2 SQIVND come from the germline V gene (reference sequence). The length of the CDR3 is 14 residues. The CDR3 spells CASSKAGRDYGYTF. CDR3 nucleotide sequence: TGTGCCAGTAGTAAGGCAGGGAGGGATTATGGCTACACCTTC.

The rearrangement links TRBV19 to TRBJ1-5; the D gene is possibly TRBD1 (6 bases). Trimming took off 4 bases at V and 3 bases at J, with 10 bases between the two ends. The CDR3 is made up of 14 amino acids. The V gene's germline CDR1 is LNHDA and CDR2 SQIVND (reference sequence). In nucleotides, the CDR3 is TGTGCCAGTAGTAAACAGGGAGACAATCAGCCCCAGCATTTT. It encodes CASSKQGDNQPQHF. Complete variable domain (other parts from reference TRBV19 and TRBJ1-5): DGGITQSPKYLFRKEGQNVTLSCEQNLNHDAMYWYRQDPGQGLRLIYYSQIVNDFQKGDIAEGYSVSREKKESFPLTVTSAQKNPTAFYLCASSKQGDNQPQHFGDGTRLSIL.

This sequence joins TRBV6-1 and TRBJ1-1; D is ambiguous. Between the trimmed V and J ends, which lost 9 bases and 0 bases, there was a span of 11 bases. Germline assignment: CDR1 MNHNS and CDR2 SASEGT. This CDR3 spans 13 amino acids. CDR3 coding DNA: TGTGCCAGTGGGAAGGTCATGAACACTGAAGCTTTCTTT. Translation gives CASGKVMNTEAFF.

V and J are TRBV6-6 and TRBJ2-7; 7 nucleotides match TRBD2. V lost 4 bases to trimming and J lost 0 bases; unmatched junction nucleotides: 6. The germline gives CDR1 MNHNY, CDR2 SVGAGI (reference sequence). CDR3 length: 15 amino acids. The CDR3 DNA sequence: TGTGCCAGCAGTTCTGGGAGGGTAAGCTCCTACGAGCAGTACTTC. It yields the protein CASSSGRVSSYEQYF.

The chain uses TRBV2 and TRBJ2-5, with a possible D match to TRBD2 (5 bases). The CDR3 is 14 amino acids. Per the germline V gene, CDR1 is SNHLY and CDR2 is FYNNEI. The ends were cut back, 0 bases at V and 3 bases at J, with 8 bases in the middle. In DNA, the CDR3 is TGTGCCAGCAGTGAAGCCTCGACTAAAGAGACCCAGTACTTC. It yields the protein CASSEASTKETQYF.

The J gene is TRBJ2-3, the V gene TRBV2; D might be TRBD2 (6 bases). CDR3 length equals 16 residues. In germline, CDR1 is SNHLY, CDR2 FYNNEI. Between the trimmed V and J ends, which lost 1 base and 5 bases, there was a span of 16 bases. This CDR3 is CASSEEGGATLDTQYF. CDR3 sequence (DNA): TGTGCCAGCAGTGAAGAGGGCGGGGCCACCTTAGATACGCAGTATTTT.